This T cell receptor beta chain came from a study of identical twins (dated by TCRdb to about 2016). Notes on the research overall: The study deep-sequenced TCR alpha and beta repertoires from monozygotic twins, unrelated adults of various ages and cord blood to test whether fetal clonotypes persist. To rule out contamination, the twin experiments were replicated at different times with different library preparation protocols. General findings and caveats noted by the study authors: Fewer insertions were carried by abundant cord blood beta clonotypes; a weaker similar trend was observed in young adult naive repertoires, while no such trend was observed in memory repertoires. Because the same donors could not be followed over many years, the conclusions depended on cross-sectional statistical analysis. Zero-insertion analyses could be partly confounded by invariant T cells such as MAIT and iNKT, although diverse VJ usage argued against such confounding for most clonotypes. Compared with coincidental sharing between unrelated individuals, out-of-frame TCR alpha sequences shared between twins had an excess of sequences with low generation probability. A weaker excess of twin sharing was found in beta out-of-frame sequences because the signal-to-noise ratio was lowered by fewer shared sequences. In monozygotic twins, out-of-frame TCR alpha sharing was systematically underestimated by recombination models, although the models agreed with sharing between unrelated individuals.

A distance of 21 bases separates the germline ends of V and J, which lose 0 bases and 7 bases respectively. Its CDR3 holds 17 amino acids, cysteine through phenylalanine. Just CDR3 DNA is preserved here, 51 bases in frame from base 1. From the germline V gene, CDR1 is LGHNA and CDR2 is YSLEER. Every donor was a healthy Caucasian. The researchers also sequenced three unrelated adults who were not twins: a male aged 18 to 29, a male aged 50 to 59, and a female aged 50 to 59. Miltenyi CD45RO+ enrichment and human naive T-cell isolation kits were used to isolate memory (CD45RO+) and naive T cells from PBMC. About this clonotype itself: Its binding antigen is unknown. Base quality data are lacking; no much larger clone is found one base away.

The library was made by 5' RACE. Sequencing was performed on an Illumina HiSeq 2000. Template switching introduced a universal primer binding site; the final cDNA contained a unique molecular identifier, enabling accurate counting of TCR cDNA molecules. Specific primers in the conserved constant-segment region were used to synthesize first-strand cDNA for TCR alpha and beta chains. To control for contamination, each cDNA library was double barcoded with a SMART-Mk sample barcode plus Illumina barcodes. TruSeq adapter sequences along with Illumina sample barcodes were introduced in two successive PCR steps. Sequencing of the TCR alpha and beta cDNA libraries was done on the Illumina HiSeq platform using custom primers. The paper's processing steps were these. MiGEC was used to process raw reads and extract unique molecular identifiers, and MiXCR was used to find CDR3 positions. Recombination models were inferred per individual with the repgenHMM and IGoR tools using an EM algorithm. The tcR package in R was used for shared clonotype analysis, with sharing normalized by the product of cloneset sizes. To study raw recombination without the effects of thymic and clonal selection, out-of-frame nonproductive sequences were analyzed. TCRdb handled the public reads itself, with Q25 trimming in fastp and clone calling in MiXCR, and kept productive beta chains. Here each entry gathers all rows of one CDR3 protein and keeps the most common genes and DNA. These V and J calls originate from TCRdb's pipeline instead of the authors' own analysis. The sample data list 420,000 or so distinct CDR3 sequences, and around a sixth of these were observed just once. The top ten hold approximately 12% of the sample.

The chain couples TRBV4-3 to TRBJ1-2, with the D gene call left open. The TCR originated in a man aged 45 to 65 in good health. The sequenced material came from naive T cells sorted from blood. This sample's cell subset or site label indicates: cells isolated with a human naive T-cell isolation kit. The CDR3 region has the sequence CASSQDYRGSSSFGYTF. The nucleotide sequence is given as TGCGCCAGCAGCCAAGATTATCGAGGCAGTTCGTCCTTTGGCTACACCTTC.